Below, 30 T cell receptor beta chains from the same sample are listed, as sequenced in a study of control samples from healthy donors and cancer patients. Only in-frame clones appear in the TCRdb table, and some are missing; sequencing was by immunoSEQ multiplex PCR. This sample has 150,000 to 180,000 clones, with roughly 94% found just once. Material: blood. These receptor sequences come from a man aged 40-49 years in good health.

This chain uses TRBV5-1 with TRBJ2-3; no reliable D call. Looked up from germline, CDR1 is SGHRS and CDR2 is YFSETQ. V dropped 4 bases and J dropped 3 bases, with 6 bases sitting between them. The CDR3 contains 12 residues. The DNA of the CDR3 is TGCGCCAGCAGCCCCACTACAGATACGCAGTATTTT. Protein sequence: CASSPTTDTQYF.

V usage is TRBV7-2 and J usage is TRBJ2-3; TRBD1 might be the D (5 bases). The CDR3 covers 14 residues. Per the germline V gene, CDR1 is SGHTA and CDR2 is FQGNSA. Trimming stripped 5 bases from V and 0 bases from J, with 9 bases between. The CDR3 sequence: CASSPRQSTDTQYF. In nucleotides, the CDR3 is TGTGCCAGCAGCCCAAGACAGAGCACAGATACGCAGTATTTT.

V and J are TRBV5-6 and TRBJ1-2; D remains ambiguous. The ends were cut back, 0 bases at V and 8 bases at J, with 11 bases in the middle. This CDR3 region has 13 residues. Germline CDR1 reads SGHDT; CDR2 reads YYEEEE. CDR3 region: CASSLAGEGGYTF. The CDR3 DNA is TGTGCCAGCAGCTTGGCCGGGGAGGGCGGCTACACCTTC.

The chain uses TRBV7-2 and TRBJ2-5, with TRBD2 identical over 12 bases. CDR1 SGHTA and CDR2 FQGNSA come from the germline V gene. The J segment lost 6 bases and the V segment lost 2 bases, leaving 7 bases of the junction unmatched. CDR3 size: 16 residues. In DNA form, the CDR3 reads TGTGCCAGCAGCTTAATGCTAGCGGGGGGGCAACAGACCCAGTACTTC. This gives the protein CASSLMLAGGQQTQYF. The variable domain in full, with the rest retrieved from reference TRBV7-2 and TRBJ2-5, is GAGVSQSPSNKVTEKGKDVELRCDPISGHTALYWYRQSLGQGLEFLIYFQGNSAPDKSGLPSDRFSAERTGGSVSTLTIQRTQQEDSAVYLCASSLMLAGGQQTQYFGPGTRLLVL.

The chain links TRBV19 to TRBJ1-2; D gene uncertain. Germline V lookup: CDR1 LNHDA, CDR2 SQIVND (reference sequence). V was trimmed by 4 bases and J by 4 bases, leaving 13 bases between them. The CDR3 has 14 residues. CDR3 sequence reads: CASSSPGRAYGYTF. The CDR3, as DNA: TGTGCCAGTAGTAGTCCCGGTAGGGCCTATGGCTACACCTTC.

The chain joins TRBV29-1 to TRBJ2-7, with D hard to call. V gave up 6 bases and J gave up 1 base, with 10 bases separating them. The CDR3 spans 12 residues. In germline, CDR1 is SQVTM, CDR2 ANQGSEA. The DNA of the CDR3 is TGCAGCGTCGATGACGGTTCCTACGAGCAGTACTTC. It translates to CSVDDGSYEQYF.

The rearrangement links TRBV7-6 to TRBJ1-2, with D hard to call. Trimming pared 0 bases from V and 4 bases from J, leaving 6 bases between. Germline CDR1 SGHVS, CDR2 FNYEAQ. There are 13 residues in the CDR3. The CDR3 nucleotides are TGTGCCAGCAGCTTAGCAGAATCCTATGGCTACACCTTC. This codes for CASSLAESYGYTF.

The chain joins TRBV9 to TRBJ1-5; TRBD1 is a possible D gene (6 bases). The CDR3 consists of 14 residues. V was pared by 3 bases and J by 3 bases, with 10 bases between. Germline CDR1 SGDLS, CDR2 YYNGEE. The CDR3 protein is CASSAGQINQPQHF. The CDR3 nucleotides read TGTGCCAGCAGCGCCGGACAGATCAATCAGCCCCAGCATTTT.

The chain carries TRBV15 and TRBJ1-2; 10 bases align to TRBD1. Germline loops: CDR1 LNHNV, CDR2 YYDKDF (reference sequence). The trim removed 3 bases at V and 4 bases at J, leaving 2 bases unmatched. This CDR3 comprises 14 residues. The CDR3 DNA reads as TGTGCCACCAGCAGGGACAGGGGGAGCTATGGCTACACCTTC. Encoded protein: CATSRDRGSYGYTF. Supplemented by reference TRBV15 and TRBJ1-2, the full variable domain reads DAMVIQNPRYQVTQFGKPVTLSCSQTLNHNVMYWYQQKSSQAPKLLFHYYDKDFNNEADTPDNFQSRRPNTSFCFLDIRSPGLGDTAMYLCATSRDRGSYGYTFGSGTRLTVV.

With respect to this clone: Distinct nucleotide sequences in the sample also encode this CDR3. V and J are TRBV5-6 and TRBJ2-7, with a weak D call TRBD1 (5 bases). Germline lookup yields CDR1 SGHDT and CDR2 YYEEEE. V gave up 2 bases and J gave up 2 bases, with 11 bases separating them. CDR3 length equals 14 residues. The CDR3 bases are TGTGCCAGCAGCTTCGGACACCCGGCCTACGAGCAGTACTTC. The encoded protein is CASSFGHPAYEQYF.

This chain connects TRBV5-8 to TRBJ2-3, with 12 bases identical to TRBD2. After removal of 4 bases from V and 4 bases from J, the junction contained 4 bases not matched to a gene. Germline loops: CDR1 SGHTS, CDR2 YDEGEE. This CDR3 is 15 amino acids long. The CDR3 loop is CASSLRLAGADTQYF. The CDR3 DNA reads TGTGCCAGCAGCCTACGACTAGCGGGGGCAGATACGCAGTATTTT.

CDR3 amino acids: CSVELLQGYTF. The CDR3 region has the DNA TGCAGCGTTGAGCTCCTCCAGGGCTACACCTTC. The chain uses TRBV29-1 and TRBJ1-2; D not resolved. The V gene lost 3 bases and the J gene lost 8 bases, with 10 bases spanning the gap. Germline CDR1 SQVTM, CDR2 ANQGSEA. The CDR3 length is 11 residues.

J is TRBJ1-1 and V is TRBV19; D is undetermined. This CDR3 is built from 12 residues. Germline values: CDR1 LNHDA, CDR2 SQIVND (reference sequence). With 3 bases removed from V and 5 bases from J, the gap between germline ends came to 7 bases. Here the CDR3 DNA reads TGTGCCAGTAGTATCTGGGGAACTGAAGCTTTCTTT. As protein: CASSIWGTEAFF.

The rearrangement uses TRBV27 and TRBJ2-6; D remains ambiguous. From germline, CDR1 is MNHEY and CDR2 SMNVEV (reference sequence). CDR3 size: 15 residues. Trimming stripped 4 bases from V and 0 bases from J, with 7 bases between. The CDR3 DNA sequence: TGTGCCAGCAGTTCCAGCTTCTCTGGGGCCAACGTCCTGACTTTC. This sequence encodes CASSSSFSGANVLTF.

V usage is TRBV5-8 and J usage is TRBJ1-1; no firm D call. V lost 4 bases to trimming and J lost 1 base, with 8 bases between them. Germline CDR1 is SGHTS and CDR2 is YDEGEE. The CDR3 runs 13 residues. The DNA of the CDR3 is TGTGCCAGCAGCCGAGACTGGAACACTGAAGCTTTCTTT. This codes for CASSRDWNTEAFF.

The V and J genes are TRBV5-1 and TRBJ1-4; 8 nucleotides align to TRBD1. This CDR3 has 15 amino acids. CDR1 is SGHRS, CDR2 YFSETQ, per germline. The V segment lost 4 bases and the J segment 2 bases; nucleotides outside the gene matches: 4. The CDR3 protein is CASSPDRVTNEKLFF. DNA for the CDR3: TGCGCCAGCAGCCCGGACAGGGTGACTAATGAAAAACTGTTTTTT.

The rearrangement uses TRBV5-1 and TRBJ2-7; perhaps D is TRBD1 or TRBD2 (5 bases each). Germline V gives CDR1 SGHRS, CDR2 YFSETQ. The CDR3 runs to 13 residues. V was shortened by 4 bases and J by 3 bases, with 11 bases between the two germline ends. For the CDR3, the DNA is TGCGCCAGCAGCCCGGGACCGAACTACGAGCAGTACTTC. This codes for CASSPGPNYEQYF.

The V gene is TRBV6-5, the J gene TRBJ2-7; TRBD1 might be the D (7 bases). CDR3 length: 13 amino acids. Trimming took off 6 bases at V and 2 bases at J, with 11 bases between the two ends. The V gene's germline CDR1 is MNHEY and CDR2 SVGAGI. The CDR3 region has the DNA TGTGCCAGCAGAGGAGGGACAGCCTACGAGCAGTACTTC. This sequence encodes CASRGGTAYEQYF.

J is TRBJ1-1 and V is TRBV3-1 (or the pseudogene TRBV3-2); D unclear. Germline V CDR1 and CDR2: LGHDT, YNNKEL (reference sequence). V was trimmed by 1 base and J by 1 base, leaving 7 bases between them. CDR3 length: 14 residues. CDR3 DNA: TGTGCCAGCAGCCAAGCAGGCTCGAACACTGAAGCTTTCTTT. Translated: CASSQAGSNTEAFF.

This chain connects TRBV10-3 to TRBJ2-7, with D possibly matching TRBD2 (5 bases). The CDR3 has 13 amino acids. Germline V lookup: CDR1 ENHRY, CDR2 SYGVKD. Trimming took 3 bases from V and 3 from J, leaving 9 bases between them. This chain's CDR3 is CAISDGVGYEQYF. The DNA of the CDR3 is TGTGCCATCAGTGACGGGGTGGGCTACGAGCAGTACTTC.

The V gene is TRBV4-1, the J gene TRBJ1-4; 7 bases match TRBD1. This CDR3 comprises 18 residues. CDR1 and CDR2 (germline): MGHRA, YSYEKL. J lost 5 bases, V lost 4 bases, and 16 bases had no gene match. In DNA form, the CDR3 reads TGCGCCAGCAGCCTAATTTGGGTTCGAGGGGGCCCGAATGAAAAACTGTTTTTT. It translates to CASSLIWVRGGPNEKLFF.

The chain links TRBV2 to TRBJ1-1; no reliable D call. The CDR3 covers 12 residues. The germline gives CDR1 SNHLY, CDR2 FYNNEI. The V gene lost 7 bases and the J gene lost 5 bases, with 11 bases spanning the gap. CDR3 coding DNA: TGTGCCAGCACTCGGGAAACAACTGAAGCTTTCTTT. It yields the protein CASTRETTEAFF.

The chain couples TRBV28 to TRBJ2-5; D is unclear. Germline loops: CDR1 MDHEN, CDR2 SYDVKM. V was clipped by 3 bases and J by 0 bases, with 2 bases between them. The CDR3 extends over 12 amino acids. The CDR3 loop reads CASSLYQETQYF. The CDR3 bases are TGTGCCAGCAGTTTGTACCAAGAGACCCAGTACTTC.

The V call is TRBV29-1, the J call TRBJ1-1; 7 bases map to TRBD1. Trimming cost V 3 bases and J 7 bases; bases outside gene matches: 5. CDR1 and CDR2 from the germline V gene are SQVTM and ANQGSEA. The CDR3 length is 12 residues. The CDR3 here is CSVEVTGNEAFF. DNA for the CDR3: TGCAGCGTTGAGGTGACAGGGAATGAAGCTTTCTTT.

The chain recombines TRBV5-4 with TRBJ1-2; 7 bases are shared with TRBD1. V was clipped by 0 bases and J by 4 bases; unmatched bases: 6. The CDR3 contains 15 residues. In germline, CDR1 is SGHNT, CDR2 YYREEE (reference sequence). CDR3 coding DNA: TGTGCCAGCAGCTTGGCCAGGGGGGCCGGCTATGGCTACACCTTC. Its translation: CASSLARGAGYGYTF.

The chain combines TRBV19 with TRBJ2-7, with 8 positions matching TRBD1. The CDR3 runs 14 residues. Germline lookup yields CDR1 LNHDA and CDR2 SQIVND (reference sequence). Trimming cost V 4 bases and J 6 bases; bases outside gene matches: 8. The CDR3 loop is CASSKAPGQAEQYF. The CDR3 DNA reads TGTGCCAGTAGTAAGGCCCCGGGACAGGCCGAGCAGTACTTC.

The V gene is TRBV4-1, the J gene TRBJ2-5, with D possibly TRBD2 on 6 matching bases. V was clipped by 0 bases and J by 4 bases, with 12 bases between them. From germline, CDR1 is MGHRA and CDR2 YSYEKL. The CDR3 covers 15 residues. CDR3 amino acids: CASSQEMRRGETQYF. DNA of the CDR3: TGCGCCAGCAGCCAAGAAATGAGGCGGGGAGAGACCCAGTACTTC.

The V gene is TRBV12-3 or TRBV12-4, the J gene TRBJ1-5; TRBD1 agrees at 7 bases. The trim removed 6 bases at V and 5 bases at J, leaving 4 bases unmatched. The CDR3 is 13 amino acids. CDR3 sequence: CASRPGQHQPQHF. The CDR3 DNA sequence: TGTGCCAGCAGGCCGGGACAGCATCAGCCCCAGCATTTT.

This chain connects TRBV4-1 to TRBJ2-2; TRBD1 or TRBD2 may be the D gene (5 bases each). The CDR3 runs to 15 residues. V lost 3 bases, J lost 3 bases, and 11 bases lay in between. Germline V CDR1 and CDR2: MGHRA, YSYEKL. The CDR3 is CASSHASRDTGELFF. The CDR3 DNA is TGCGCCAGCAGCCATGCTAGCAGGGACACCGGGGAGCTGTTTTTT.

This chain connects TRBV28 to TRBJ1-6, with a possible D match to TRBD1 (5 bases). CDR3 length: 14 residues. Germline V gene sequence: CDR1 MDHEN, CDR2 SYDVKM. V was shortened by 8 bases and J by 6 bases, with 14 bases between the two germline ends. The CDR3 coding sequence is TGTGCCAGCTACAGGCAGCCTTCTAATTCACCCCTCCACTTT. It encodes CASYRQPSNSPLHF. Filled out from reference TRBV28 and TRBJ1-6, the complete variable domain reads DVKVTQSSRYLVKRTGEKVFLECVQDMDHENMFWYRQDPGLGLRLIYFSYDVKMKEKGDIPEGYSVSREKKERFSLILESASTNQTSMYLCASYRQPSNSPLHFGNGTRLTVT.